This TCR beta chain originates from a study of blood T cell repertoires in COVID-19 (dated by TCRdb to the early 2020s). Regarding the complete study: Collaborator samples came from the United States, Italy and Spain and covered acute and convalescent phases of COVID-19. The prospective study material was composed of cDNA or gDNA derived from T cells, B-cell-depleted T cells, or PBMCs. The dataset comprised deeply sampled blood TCRbeta repertoires from subjects exposed to, actively infected with, or recovered from COVID-19. The repertoires were made available in a free public database intended to serve as a resource for research on the immune response to SARS-CoV-2. Samples were obtained from the ongoing ImmuneRACE study (first 160 participants) and from over 1,000 subjects provided by 6 global collaborators. Nearly every sample came with metadata listing a de-identified subject ID, COVID-19 status, age in years and sex. Where available, HLA class I and class II types were taken from metadata supplied by the sample provider and were not determined by assay-based typing.

This clone appeared a single time. Its antigen specificity is not known. Base-call qualities are not available, and no considerably larger clone is one nucleotide away. Points the paper makes about the study in general: How much clinical and demographic metadata was included differed by source and by participant, and the metadata was provided uncurated.

TCRbeta CDR3 regions were amplified from genomic DNA by means of the immunoSEQ Assay, a bias-controlled multiplex PCR. Regarding the original processing steps: Within the assay, amplification of reference gene primers was used to estimate how many nucleated cells each sample contained. To quantify the absolute abundance of each unique TCRbeta CDR3 rearrangement, sequence reads were collapsed and filtered. For each sample, productive Simpson clonality was calculated as the square root of Simpson's diversity index over productive rearrangements. Drawn from immuneACCESS, this table holds only the in-frame rearrangements with V and J called that TCRdb kept. Clones are partly lost; checked studies trace under half to an unresolved V gene and leave the rest unexplained. That table supplies the V and J calls and clone size; D and trimming were determined from the DNA. The sample table holds around 80,000 clones, of which under 85% were seen once. The top ten constitute 25% to 30% of the sample.

Each collaborating institution followed its own protocols to collect whole blood in K2EDTA tubes. For TCRbeta analysis, collaborator samples were shipped as frozen whole blood, as isolated PBMCs, or as DNA extracted from either sample type. In the germline V gene, CDR1 corresponds to SGHAT and CDR2 to FQNNGV. Trimmed from V: 2 bases; trimmed from J: 3 bases; junction bases lacking a gene match: 11. The CDR3 starts with the cysteine, ends with the phenylalanine, and has 17 residues. The kept DNA is CDR3 alone, 51 bases in frame from the first base. Sequenced input: peripheral blood. The origin of this receptor is a woman over 75 with acute or convalescent COVID-19. The chain is encoded by TRBV11-2 joined to TRBJ2-3; TRBD2 lines up with 7 middle nucleotides. The nucleotide sequence is given as TGTGCCAGCAGCTTATCCCCCGGCGGGAGTGAAACAGATACGCAGTATTTT. Translation gives CASSLSPGGSETDTQYF.